The rows below give T cell receptor beta chains drawn from one sample of a study of blood T cell repertoires in COVID-19. Sequenced by immunoSEQ multiplex PCR; TCRdb stores in-frame clones only, minus some. The top ten clones hold roughly 9% of a sample with about 240,000 clones, roughly 89% of them seen once. Source material: PBMCs or T cells enriched from blood (not recorded which). The receptors come from a man aged 35-49 years who had recovered from COVID-19. The CDR3 runs from the conserved cysteine through the conserved F or W. D genes are given only for firm matches. Where a row states a size, it is once, few, many or the class of an expanded clone; other rows omit it.

v_gene: TRBV19
j_gene: TRBJ2-1
len: 15
d_gene: TRBD2
abundance: .
CDR3aa: CASSHYGGGYNEQFF
CDR3nt: TGTGCCAGTAGTCATTATGGGGGGGGATACAATGAGCAGTTCTTC

v_gene: TRBV19
j_gene: TRBJ1-5
len: 19
d_gene: TRBD1
abundance: .
CDR3aa: CASSIDSGTGEIVDQPQHF
CDR3nt: TGTGCCAGTAGTATAGATTCCGGGACAGGAGAAATTGTTGATCAGCCCCAGCATTTT

v_gene: TRBV11-3
j_gene: TRBJ2-5
len: 16
d_gene: TRBD2
abundance: .
CDR3aa: CASSRRLAGFQETQYF
CDR3nt: TGTGCCAGCAGTCGTAGACTAGCGGGTTTCCAAGAGACCCAGTACTTC

v_gene: TRBV14
j_gene: TRBJ1-1
len: 22
d_gene: TRBD1
abundance: .
CDR3aa: CASSTFGQDRPERARIDTEAFF
CDR3nt: TGTGCCAGCAGCACTTTTGGACAGGATAGACCGGAGAGGGCCCGTATTGACACTGAAGCTTTCTTT

v_gene: TRBV5-1
j_gene: TRBJ2-3
len: 13
d_gene: TRBD1
abundance: .
CDR3aa: CASSPTGGGGEYF
CDR3nt: TGCGCCAGCAGCCCGACAGGGGGCGGAGGGGAGTATTTT

v_gene: TRBV28
j_gene: TRBJ1-2
len: 14
d_gene: TRBD1
abundance: once
CDR3aa: CASSLTDRPYGYTF
CDR3nt: TGTGCCAGCAGCCTCACGGACAGGCCTTATGGCTACACCTTC

v_gene: TRBV3-1/TRBV3-2
j_gene: TRBJ1-3
len: 16
d_gene: TRBD1
abundance: .
CDR3aa: CASSQTGGVGGNTIYF
CDR3nt: TGTGCCAGCAGCCAAACAGGGGGCGTTGGTGGAAACACCATATATTTT

v_gene: TRBV10-2
j_gene: TRBJ1-1
len: 12
d_gene: TRBD1
abundance: .
CDR3aa: CASTGQDSEAFF
CDR3nt: TGCGCCAGCACCGGACAGGACTCTGAAGCTTTCTTT

v_gene: TRBV27
j_gene: TRBJ2-1
len: 13
d_gene: .
abundance: .
CDR3aa: CASSLGANNEQFF
CDR3nt: TGTGCCAGCAGTTTGGGGGCGAACAATGAGCAGTTCTTC

v_gene: TRBV7-3
j_gene: TRBJ2-5
len: 17
d_gene: .
abundance: .
CDR3aa: CASSLSSVTPSQGTQYF
CDR3nt: TGTGCCAGCAGCTTATCTTCCGTGACCCCAAGCCAGGGGACCCAGTACTTC

v_gene: TRBV28
j_gene: TRBJ2-3
len: 24
d_gene: TRBD2
abundance: .
CDR3aa: CASSSSKAGGPSRFIALNTDTQYF
CDR3nt: TGTGCCAGCAGTTCGTCTAAAGCGGGAGGGCCCTCCCGGTTTATTGCGCTTAACACAGATACGCAGTATTTT

v_gene: TRBV4-2
j_gene: TRBJ2-5
len: 19
d_gene: .
abundance: .
CDR3aa: CASSQEMSSIPPRQETQYF
CDR3nt: TGTGCCAGCAGCCAAGAGATGTCGAGCATACCGCCCCGCCAAGAGACCCAGTACTTC

v_gene: TRBV19
j_gene: TRBJ2-5
len: 14
d_gene: TRBD1
abundance: .
CDR3aa: CASNRTGWQETQYF
CDR3nt: TGTGCCAGTAACCGGACAGGGTGGCAAGAGACCCAGTACTTC

v_gene: TRBV7-2
j_gene: TRBJ2-5
len: 15
d_gene: TRBD1
abundance: .
CDR3aa: CASSHYGQVGETQYF
CDR3nt: TGTGCCAGCAGCCATTACGGACAGGTGGGAGAGACCCAGTACTTC

v_gene: TRBV4-3
j_gene: TRBJ1-3
len: 16
d_gene: TRBD1
abundance: .
CDR3aa: CASSQLRGSSGNTIYF
CDR3nt: TGCGCCAGCAGCCAACTCAGGGGGAGCTCTGGAAACACCATATATTTT

v_gene: TRBV4-2
j_gene: TRBJ2-7
len: 19
d_gene: TRBD2
abundance: .
CDR3aa: CASSQEVAGPSRVTYEQYF
CDR3nt: TGTGCCAGCAGCCAAGAGGTAGCGGGACCAAGCCGGGTGACGTACGAGCAGTACTTC

v_gene: TRBV7-2
j_gene: TRBJ2-5
len: 15
d_gene: TRBD2
abundance: once
CDR3aa: CASSSPSGRVETQYF
CDR3nt: TGTGCCAGCAGCTCTCCTAGCGGGAGGGTGGAGACCCAGTACTTC

v_gene: TRBV6-5
j_gene: TRBJ1-5
len: 13
d_gene: .
abundance: once
CDR3aa: CASSLPGVQPQHF
CDR3nt: TGTGCCAGCAGCCTACCGGGGGTCCAGCCCCAGCATTTT

v_gene: TRBV23-1
j_gene: TRBJ1-1
len: 14
d_gene: .
abundance: .
CDR3aa: CANKGVGVSTEAFF
CDR3nt: TGCGCCAACAAGGGAGTTGGAGTTTCCACTGAAGCTTTCTTT

v_gene: TRBV24-1
j_gene: TRBJ2-4
len: 16
d_gene: .
abundance: .
CDR3aa: CATSDPRFLAKNIQYF
CDR3nt: TGTGCCACCAGTGATCCCAGGTTCCTAGCCAAAAACATTCAGTACTTC

v_gene: TRBV19
j_gene: TRBJ1-6
len: 14
d_gene: TRBD1
abundance: .
CDR3aa: CASSPRDRNSPLHF
CDR3nt: TGTGCCAGTAGTCCCCGGGACAGAAATTCACCCCTCCACTTT

v_gene: TRBV7-9
j_gene: TRBJ2-7
len: 14
d_gene: TRBD2
abundance: .
CDR3aa: CASSLSGAAYEQYF
CDR3nt: TGTGCCAGCAGCTTAAGCGGGGCGGCCTACGAGCAGTACTTC

v_gene: TRBV13
j_gene: TRBJ1-2
len: 15
d_gene: TRBD1
abundance: .
CDR3aa: CASSLKPTGDYGYTF
CDR3nt: TGTGCCAGCAGCTTAAAGCCGACAGGGGACTATGGCTACACCTTC

v_gene: TRBV7-2
j_gene: TRBJ2-1
len: 15
d_gene: TRBD1
abundance: once
CDR3aa: CASRAPGTGVDEQFF
CDR3nt: TGTGCCAGCCGAGCACCCGGGACAGGGGTCGATGAGCAGTTCTTC

v_gene: TRBV30
j_gene: TRBJ2-1
len: 13
d_gene: .
abundance: once
CDR3aa: CASARTGDNEQFF
CDR3nt: TGTGCTTCCGCCCGGACTGGGGACAATGAGCAGTTCTTC

v_gene: TRBV21-1
j_gene: TRBJ1-1
len: 16
d_gene: .
abundance: .
CDR3aa: CASSKQTQGGGTEAFF
CDR3nt: TGTGCCAGCAGCAAACAGACACAGGGGGGAGGCACTGAAGCTTTCTTT

v_gene: TRBV7-2
j_gene: TRBJ2-3
len: 14
d_gene: TRBD2
abundance: .
CDR3aa: CASSLAHGGDTQYF
CDR3nt: TGTGCCAGCAGCTTAGCACACGGGGGGGATACGCAGTATTTT

v_gene: TRBV7-2
j_gene: TRBJ2-3
len: 15
d_gene: .
abundance: .
CDR3aa: CASSLVLLLTDTQYF
CDR3nt: TGTGCCAGCAGCTTAGTGTTACTCCTCACAGATACGCAGTATTTT

v_gene: TRBV29-1
j_gene: TRBJ2-7
len: 13
d_gene: TRBD1
abundance: .
CDR3aa: CSVARGHGHEQYF
CDR3nt: TGCAGCGTTGCCAGGGGGCACGGGCACGAGCAGTACTTC

v_gene: TRBV6-6
j_gene: TRBJ2-5
len: 15
d_gene: TRBD2
abundance: .
CDR3aa: CASSSRSSGRETQYF
CDR3nt: TGTGCCAGCAGTTCCAGGTCTAGCGGGCGAGAGACCCAGTACTTC

v_gene: TRBV4-1
j_gene: TRBJ2-3
len: 14
d_gene: TRBD2
abundance: .
CDR3aa: CASSSGGVSDTQYF
CDR3nt: TGCGCCAGCTCAAGCGGGGGGGTGTCAGATACGCAGTATTTT

v_gene: TRBV12-3/TRBV12-4
j_gene: TRBJ2-7
len: 12
d_gene: .
abundance: .
CDR3aa: CASSLTLREQYF
CDR3nt: TGTGCCAGCAGCTTAACCCTACGCGAGCAGTACTTC

v_gene: TRBV6-2/TRBV6-3
j_gene: TRBJ2-3
len: 15
d_gene: TRBD2
abundance: .
CDR3aa: CASSPLTSGGDTQYF
CDR3nt: TGTGCCAGCAGTCCGTTAACTAGCGGGGGAGATACGCAGTATTTT

v_gene: TRBV2
j_gene: TRBJ2-2
len: 13
d_gene: .
abundance: .
CDR3aa: CASSDEGAGELFF
CDR3nt: TGTGCCAGCAGTGATGAGGGAGCCGGGGAGCTGTTTTTT

v_gene: TRBV11-2
j_gene: TRBJ1-6
len: 13
d_gene: .
abundance: .
CDR3aa: CASRGSYNSPLHF
CDR3nt: TGTGCCAGCCGGGGTTCCTATAATTCACCCCTCCACTTT

v_gene: TRBV6-5
j_gene: TRBJ2-7
len: 13
d_gene: .
abundance: .
CDR3aa: CASSYTAAYEQYF
CDR3nt: TGTGCCAGCAGTTACACTGCTGCCTACGAGCAGTACTTC

v_gene: TRBV7-3
j_gene: TRBJ2-1
len: 14
d_gene: .
abundance: .
CDR3aa: CASSSSSAYNEQFF
CDR3nt: TGTGCCAGCAGCTCGTCTAGCGCCTACAATGAGCAGTTCTTC

v_gene: TRBV10-3
j_gene: TRBJ1-1
len: 13
d_gene: .
abundance: .
CDR3aa: CAISGNGQYEAFF
CDR3nt: TGTGCCATCAGTGGTAACGGACAGTATGAAGCTTTCTTT

v_gene: TRBV3-1/TRBV3-2
j_gene: TRBJ1-4
len: 18
d_gene: .
abundance: .
CDR3aa: CASSHSGIGMGNNEKLFF
CDR3nt: TGTGCCAGCAGCCACTCGGGAATTGGGATGGGCAATAATGAAAAACTGTTTTTT

v_gene: TRBV28
j_gene: TRBJ2-7
len: 12
d_gene: .
abundance: .
CDR3aa: CASSLRGSEQYF
CDR3nt: TGTGCCAGCAGTTTGCGTGGTAGCGAGCAGTACTTC

v_gene: TRBV18
j_gene: TRBJ1-2
len: 17
d_gene: .
abundance: once
CDR3aa: CASSLRTSVTGTYGYTF
CDR3nt: TGTGCCAGCTCACTAAGGACCTCGGTCACAGGCACCTATGGCTACACCTTC

v_gene: TRBV6-5
j_gene: TRBJ1-3
len: 16
d_gene: .
abundance: .
CDR3aa: CASSYSQTGFGNTIYF
CDR3nt: TGTGCCAGCAGTTACTCGCAGACAGGCTTTGGAAACACCATATATTTT

v_gene: TRBV28
j_gene: TRBJ2-3
len: 15
d_gene: .
abundance: .
CDR3aa: CASSFFTGSTDTQYF
CDR3nt: TGTGCCAGCAGTTTTTTCACAGGCAGCACAGATACGCAGTATTTT

v_gene: TRBV19
j_gene: TRBJ1-5
len: 14
d_gene: .
abundance: .
CDR3aa: CASSIRAFNQPQHF
CDR3nt: TGTGCCAGTAGTATTAGAGCTTTCAATCAGCCCCAGCATTTT

v_gene: TRBV20-1
j_gene: TRBJ1-3
len: 14
d_gene: .
abundance: .
CDR3aa: CSASHPGPGNTIYF
CDR3nt: TGCAGTGCTAGTCATCCAGGGCCTGGAAACACCATATATTTT

v_gene: TRBV19
j_gene: TRBJ2-3
len: 13
d_gene: .
abundance: .
CDR3aa: CASRPGTTDTQYF
CDR3nt: TGTGCCAGTAGGCCGGGAACCACAGATACGCAGTATTTT

v_gene: TRBV7-9
j_gene: TRBJ1-4
len: 18
d_gene: .
abundance: .
CDR3aa: CASSSYPPGGKTNEKLFF
CDR3nt: TGTGCCAGCAGCTCATATCCCCCGGGCGGGAAAACTAATGAAAAACTGTTTTTT

v_gene: TRBV15
j_gene: TRBJ2-3
len: 16
d_gene: TRBD2
abundance: .
CDR3aa: CATSRGAGAGTDTQYF
CDR3nt: TGTGCCACCAGCAGAGGAGCGGGAGCGGGCACAGATACGCAGTATTTT